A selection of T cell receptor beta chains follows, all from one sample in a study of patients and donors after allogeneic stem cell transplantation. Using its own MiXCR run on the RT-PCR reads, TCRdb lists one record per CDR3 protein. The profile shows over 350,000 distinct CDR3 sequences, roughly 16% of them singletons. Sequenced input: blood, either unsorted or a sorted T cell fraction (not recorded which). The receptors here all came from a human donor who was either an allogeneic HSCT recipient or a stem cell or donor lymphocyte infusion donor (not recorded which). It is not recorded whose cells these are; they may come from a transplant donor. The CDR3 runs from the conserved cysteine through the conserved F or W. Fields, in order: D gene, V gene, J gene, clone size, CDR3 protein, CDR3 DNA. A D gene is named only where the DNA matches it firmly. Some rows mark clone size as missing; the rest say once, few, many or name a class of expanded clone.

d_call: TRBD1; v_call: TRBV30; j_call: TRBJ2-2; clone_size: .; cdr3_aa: CAWSRDRGRIETGELFF; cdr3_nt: TGTGCCTGGAGTCGCGACAGGGGGCGCATCGAAACCGGGGAGCTGTTTTTT
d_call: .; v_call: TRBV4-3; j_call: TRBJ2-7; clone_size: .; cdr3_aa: CASSHVPGTGPYEQYF; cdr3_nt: TGCGCCAGCAGCCACGTACCCGGGACCGGCCCCTACGAGCAGTACTTC
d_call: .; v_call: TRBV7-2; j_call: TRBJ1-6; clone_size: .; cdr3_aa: CASTKGKANNSPLHF; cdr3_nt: TGTGCCAGCACCAAAGGGAAAGCAAATAATTCACCCCTCCACTTT
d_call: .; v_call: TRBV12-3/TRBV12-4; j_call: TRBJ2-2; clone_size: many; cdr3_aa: CASSWDIRSTGELFF; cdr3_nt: TGTGCCAGCAGTTGGGACATACGGAGCACCGGGGAGCTGTTTTTT
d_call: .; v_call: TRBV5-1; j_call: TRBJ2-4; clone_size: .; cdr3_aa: CASRGTKNIQYF; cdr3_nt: TGCGCCAGCAGGGGGACCAAAAACATTCAGTACTTC
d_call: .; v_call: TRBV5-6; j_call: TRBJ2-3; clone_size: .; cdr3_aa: CASSLASEAWVGWDTQYF; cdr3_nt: TGTGCCAGCAGCTTGGCGTCTGAGGCCTGGGTCGGGTGGGATACGCAGTATTTT
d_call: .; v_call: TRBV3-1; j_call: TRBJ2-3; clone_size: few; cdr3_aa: CASSQERTQYF; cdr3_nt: TGTGCCAGCAGCCAAGAAAGGACGCAGTATTTT
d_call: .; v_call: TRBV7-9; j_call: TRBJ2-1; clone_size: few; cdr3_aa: CASSLIEGGSNEQFF; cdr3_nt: TGTGCCAGCAGCTTAATCGAGGGGGGATCCAATGAGCAGTTCTTC
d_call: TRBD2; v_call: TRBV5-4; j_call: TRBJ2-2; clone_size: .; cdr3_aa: CASSPGGLAGAHGELFF; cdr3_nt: TGTGCCAGCAGCCCGGGAGGCCTAGCGGGGGCTCACGGGGAGCTGTTTTTT
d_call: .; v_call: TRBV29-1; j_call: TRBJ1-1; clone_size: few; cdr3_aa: CSVGRVYTEAFF; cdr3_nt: TGCAGCGTGGGCAGGGTCTACACTGAAGCTTTCTTT
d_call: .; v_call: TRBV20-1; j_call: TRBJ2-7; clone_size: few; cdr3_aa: CSAITELSYEQYF; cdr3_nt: TGCAGTGCTATCACAGAGCTTTCCTACGAGCAGTACTTC
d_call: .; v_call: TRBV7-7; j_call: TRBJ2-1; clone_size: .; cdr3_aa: CASSFCVFLYNEQFF; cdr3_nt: TGTGCCAGCAGCTTTTGTGTGTTCTTATACAATGAGCAGTTCTTC
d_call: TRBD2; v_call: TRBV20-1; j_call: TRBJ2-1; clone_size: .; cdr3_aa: CSARDVLAGAWSSYNEQFF; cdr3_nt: TGCAGTGCTAGAGATGTACTAGCGGGGGCCTGGAGCTCCTACAATGAGCAGTTCTTC
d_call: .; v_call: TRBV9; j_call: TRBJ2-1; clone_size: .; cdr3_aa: CASSVGSGSSYNEQFF; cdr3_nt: TGTGCCAGCAGCGTAGGTAGCGGAAGCTCCTACAATGAGCAGTTCTTC
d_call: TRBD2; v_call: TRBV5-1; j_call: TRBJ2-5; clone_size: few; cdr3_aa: CASSPWTSGGETQYF; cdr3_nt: TGCGCCAGCAGCCCATGGACTAGCGGGGGGGAGACCCAGTACTTC